This TCR beta chain was captured by sequencing in a study of CD8 T cells in Susac syndrome. The CDR3 has 16 residues. V shed 5 bases and J shed 4 bases, with 17 bases lying between them. Germline V gene lookup returns CDR1 LNHNV and CDR2 YYDKDF (reference sequence). RNA was extracted with the RNeasy kit, and a quantity of about 0.45 to 1 ug was reverse transcribed using random hexamers. TCRdb ran MiXCR on the immunoSEQ multiplex PCR reads and lists one entry per CDR3 protein. Altogether around 130,000 distinct CDR3 sequences are present, approximately 90% being singletons, with the ten largest covering around 0.24%.

Material for sequencing was CD8+ T cells from PBMCs. The rearrangement uses TRBV15 and TRBJ1-4, with D maybe TRBD1 (5 bases). The origin of this receptor is a human donor with multiple sclerosis. CDR3 region: CATSGGRGVGNEKLFF. The CDR3 nucleotides read TGTGCCACCAGCGGTGGGCGGGGGGTCGGTAATGAAAAACTGTTTTTT.